Listed below are T cell receptor beta chains from one sample, sequenced in a study of control samples from healthy donors and cancer patients. TCRdb's copy holds only in-frame clones and misses some; the assay was immunoSEQ multiplex PCR. The table lists about 150,000 clones, around nine tenths of them singletons. Sequencing was carried out using blood. These receptors came from a woman aged 30 to 39 in good health. The conserved cysteine and the conserved F or W are not part of the CDR3 here.

TRBV11-3,ASSLEAGNEQF
TRBV7-8,ASRADRAGEQY
TRBV25-1,ASSDPTLQGGLNTIY
TRBV5-4,ASSPGTSGRETQY
TRBV19,ASSISSGGLNEQF
TRBV28,ATGSRIQY
TRBV7-2,ASSLPWGRGGYGYT
TRBV19,ASSIGWGHPSKNIQY
TRBV18,ASSPPSGSGEKLF
TRBV3-1/TRBV3-2,ASSLRGSQPQH
TRBV5-1,ASSLRASGPQDTQY
TRBV7-9,ASSPGNTPEQY
TRBV6-2/TRBV6-3,ASSYSAGYDTQY
TRBV18,ASSPGQGPEAF